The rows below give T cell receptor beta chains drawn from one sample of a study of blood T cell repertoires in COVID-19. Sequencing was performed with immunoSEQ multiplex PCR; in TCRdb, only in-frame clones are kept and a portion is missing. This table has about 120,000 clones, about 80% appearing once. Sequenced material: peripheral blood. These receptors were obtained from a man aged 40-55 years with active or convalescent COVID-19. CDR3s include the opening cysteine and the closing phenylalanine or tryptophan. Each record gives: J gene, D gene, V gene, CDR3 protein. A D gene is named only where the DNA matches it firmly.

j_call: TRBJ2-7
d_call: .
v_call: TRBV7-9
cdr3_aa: CASSLGRGNEQYF

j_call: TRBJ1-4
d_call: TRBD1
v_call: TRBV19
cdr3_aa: CASSSRDRNEKLFF

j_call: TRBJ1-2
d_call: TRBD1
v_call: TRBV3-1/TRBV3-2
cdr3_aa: CASSLRDSGYTF

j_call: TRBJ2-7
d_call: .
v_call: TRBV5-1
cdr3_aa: CASSLGLGFTYEQYF

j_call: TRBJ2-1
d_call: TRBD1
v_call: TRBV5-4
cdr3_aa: CASSIRDRANEQFF

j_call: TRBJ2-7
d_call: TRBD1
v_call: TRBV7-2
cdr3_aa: CASSFRDRPFKEQYF

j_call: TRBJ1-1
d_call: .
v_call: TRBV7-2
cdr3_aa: CASSLDAGKAFF

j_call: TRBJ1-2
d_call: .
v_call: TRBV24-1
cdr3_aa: CATQPGGKNYGYTF

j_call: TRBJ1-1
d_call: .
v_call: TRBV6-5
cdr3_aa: CATEQVVGYTEAFF

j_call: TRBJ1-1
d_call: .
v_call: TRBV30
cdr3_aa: CAWSLLGQTEAFF

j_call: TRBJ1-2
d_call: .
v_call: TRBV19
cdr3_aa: CASSISVFGYTF

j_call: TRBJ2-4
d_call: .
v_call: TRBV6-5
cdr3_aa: CASSYNQNIQYF

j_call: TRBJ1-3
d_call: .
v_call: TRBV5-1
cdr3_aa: CASSPGSLSGNTIYF

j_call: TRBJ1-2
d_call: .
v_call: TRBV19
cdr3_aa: CASTAGPGGYTF

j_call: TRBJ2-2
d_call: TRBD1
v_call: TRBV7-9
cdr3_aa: CASRPGDRGGISGELFF

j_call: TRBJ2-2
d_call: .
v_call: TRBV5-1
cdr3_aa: CASSLTQVVGGTNTGELFF

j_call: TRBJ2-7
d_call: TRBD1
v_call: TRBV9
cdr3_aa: CASSVSRDSYEQYF

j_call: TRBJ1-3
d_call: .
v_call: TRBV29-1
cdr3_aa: CSVEAGAAGNTIYF

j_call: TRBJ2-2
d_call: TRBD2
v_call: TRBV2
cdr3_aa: CASRSGGLAGELFF

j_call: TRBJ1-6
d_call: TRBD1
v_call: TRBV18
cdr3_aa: CASSPEQGTRNSPLHF

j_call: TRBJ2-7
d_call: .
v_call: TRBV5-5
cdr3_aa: CASSSDEWAGSSYEQYF

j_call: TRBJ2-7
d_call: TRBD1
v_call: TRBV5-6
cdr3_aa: CASSTFLEGAAYEQYF

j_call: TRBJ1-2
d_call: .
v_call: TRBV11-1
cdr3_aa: CASSLALSRVGKNGYTF

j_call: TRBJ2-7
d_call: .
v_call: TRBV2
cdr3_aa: CASASRMHEQYF

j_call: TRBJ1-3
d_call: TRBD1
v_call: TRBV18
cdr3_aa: CASSPPNGRGTSSGNTIYF

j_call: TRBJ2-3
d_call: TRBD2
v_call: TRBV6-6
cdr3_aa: CASSREGLGADTQYF

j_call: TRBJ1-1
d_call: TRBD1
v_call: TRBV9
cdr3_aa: CASSVEGTVDTEAFF

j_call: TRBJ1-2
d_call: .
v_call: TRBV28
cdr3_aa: CASSLAGREYGYTF

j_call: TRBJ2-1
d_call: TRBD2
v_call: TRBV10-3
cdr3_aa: CAISSPLAGVYNEQFF

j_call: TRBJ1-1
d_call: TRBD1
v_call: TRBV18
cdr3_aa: CAIQEQGARNTEAFF

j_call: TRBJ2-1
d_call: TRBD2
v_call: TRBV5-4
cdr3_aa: CASSLMRTSSYNEQFF

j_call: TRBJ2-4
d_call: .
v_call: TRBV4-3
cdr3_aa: CASSQGHAQGLPNIQYF

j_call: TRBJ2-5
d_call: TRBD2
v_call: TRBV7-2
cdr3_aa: CASSPYSSGGYF

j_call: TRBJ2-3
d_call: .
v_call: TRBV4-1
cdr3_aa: CASSLLSGAGDTQYF

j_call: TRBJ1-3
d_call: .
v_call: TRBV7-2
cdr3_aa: CASSLPVTGNTIYF

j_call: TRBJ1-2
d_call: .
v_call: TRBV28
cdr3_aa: CASSSDGSGSYTF

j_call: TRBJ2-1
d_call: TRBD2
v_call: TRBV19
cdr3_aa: CASEAGGYSYNEQFF

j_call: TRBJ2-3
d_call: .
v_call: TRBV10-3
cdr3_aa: CASSSPGAGNTQYF

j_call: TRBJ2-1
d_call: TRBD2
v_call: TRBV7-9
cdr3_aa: CASTQRLAGKIEQFF

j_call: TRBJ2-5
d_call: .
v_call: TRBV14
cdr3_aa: CASSHGRQTQYF

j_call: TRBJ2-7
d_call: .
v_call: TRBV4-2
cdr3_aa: CASSQDLGGIYEQYF

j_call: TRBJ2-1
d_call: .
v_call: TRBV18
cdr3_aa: CASSPPRAGNEQFF

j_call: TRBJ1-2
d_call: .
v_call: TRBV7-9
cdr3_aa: CASSPISYTGGNYGYTF

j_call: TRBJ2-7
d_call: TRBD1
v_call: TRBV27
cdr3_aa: CASSSAGDSSYEQYF

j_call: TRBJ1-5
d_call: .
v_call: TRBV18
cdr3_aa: CASSPTVDQPQHF

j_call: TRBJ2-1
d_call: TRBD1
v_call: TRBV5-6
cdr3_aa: CASSLVGDRGYNEQFF

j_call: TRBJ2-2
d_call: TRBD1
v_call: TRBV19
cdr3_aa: CASSPEVRGTGELFF

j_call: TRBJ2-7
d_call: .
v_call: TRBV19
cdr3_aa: CASSKSAGTYEQYF

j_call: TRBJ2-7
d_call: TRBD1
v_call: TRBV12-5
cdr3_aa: CASGTSGTGTYEQYF

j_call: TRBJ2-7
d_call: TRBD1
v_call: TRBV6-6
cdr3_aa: CASSAVHMGQGGEQYF

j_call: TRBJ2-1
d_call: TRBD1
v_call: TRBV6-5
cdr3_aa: CASAGGQGADEQFF